This passage covers 19 T cell receptor beta chains from one sample sequenced in a study of read filtering for tumor transcriptome and immune sequencing. Molecular barcoded adaptors covering alpha/delta and beta/gamma chains were used on about 0.4 ug RNA. TCRdb recomputed calls from the reads with MiXCR, one row per CDR3 protein. The sample has roughly 49,000 distinct CDR3 sequences, 15% to 20% seen once. Sequencing was performed on a population of CD138-negative cells sorted from bone marrow. Receptors were obtained from a donor aged 40 or older with multiple myeloma.

In regard to this clonotype: This could be a read error, since a much larger clone is one nucleotide away. The chain carries TRBV20-1 and TRBJ1-3, with 7 positions matching TRBD1. Per the germline V gene, CDR1 is DFQATT and CDR2 is SNEGSKA (reference sequence). The V segment lost 0 bases and the J segment 4 bases; nucleotides outside the gene matches: 6. This CDR3 has 15 residues. The CDR3 reads CSARDETGLGNTIYF. CDR3 in DNA: TGCAGTGCTAGAGATGAGACAGGGCTGGGAAACACCATATATTTT.

This clonotype was recorded a few times. V and J are TRBV6-1 and TRBJ1-5; no definite D call. The germline V gene encodes CDR1 MNHNS and CDR2 SASEGT. The ends were cut back, 3 bases at V and 4 bases at J, with 10 bases in the middle. The CDR3 covers 14 residues. Here the CDR3 reads CASSEGRENQPQHF. CDR3 coding DNA: TGTGCCAGCAGTGAGGGCCGGGAGAATCAGCCCCAGCATTTT.

The sample holds a few counts of this clonotype. The chain is built from TRBV4-2 and TRBJ2-3; D unclear. Germline V gives CDR1 LGHNA, CDR2 YNFKEQ. V shed 0 bases and J shed 2 bases, with 9 bases lying between them. This CDR3 contains 15 residues. This CDR3 reads CASSQEGRNTDTQYF. As DNA, the CDR3 is TGTGCCAGCAGCCAAGAGGGAAGGAACACAGATACGCAGTATTTT.

This clonotype has ten or more counts. The chain couples TRBV2 to TRBJ2-1; 8 nucleotides agree with TRBD2. In germline, CDR1 is SNHLY, CDR2 FYNNEI. The CDR3 contains 17 residues. V shed 6 bases and J 9 bases; nucleotides not matched to a gene: 19. As DNA, the CDR3 is TGTGCCAGCAGCAAAGAGGCAGTAGCGGGATTAACGGGTGAGCAGTTCTTC. Amino acid sequence: CASSKEAVAGLTGEQFF.

Only a few counts were recorded for this clonotype. The chain has TRBV5-1 and TRBJ2-5, with D possibly TRBD2 on 5 matching bases. Trimming removed 1 base from V and 4 bases from J, with 14 bases in between. The germline V gene has CDR1 SGHRS and CDR2 YFSETQ. This CDR3 has 15 amino acids. The CDR3 sequence is CASSLFVREGETQYF. Written as DNA, the CDR3 is TGCGCCAGCAGCTTGTTTGTGCGAGAGGGAGAGACCCAGTACTTC.

In its sample, this clonotype was seen a few times. This chain uses TRBV20-1 with TRBJ2-4; 9 bases agree with TRBD2. The CDR3 loop spans 16 amino acids. With 0 bases clipped from V and 12 bases from J, the junction kept 15 bases outside the gene matches. CDR1 DFQATT and CDR2 SNEGSKA come from the germline V gene (reference sequence). Written as DNA, the CDR3 is TGCAGTGCTAGAGATGAAGTAGCGGGAGTAAAGGGCACTCAGTACTTC. Translation: CSARDEVAGVKGTQYF.

To note about this clonotype: The junction departs from the called germline gene at one end, perhaps through a read error. The rearrangement links TRBV28 to TRBJ2-1; D not resolved. The CDR3 length is 14 residues. Germline loops: CDR1 MDHEN, CDR2 SYDVKM. CDR3 sequence reads: CASSFIISPNEQFF. As DNA, the CDR3 is TGTGCTAGCAGCTTTATAATTTCCCCCAATGAGCAGTTCTTC.

Ten or more counts support this clonotype. This chain uses TRBV7-2 with TRBJ2-1; either TRBD1 or TRBD2 may supply D (5 bases each). The V and J ends lost 5 bases and 12 bases respectively, with 20 bases between them. The CDR3 length is 14 residues. Germline V CDR1 and CDR2: SGHTA, FQGNSA. DNA for the CDR3: TGTGCCAGCAGCCGGGCGCACCGGGACGGGTCGCAGTTCTTC. Protein product: CASSRAHRDGSQFF.

This clonotype was seen at least ten times. The chain uses TRBV7-9 and TRBJ1-1; D might be TRBD1 (5 bases). The CDR3 covers 14 residues. Trimming stripped 0 bases from V and 7 bases from J, with 12 bases between. From germline, CDR1 is SEHNR and CDR2 FQNEAQ (reference sequence). DNA for the CDR3: TGTGCCAGCAGCTTAGCGCTGTCCGGGGGTGAAGCTTTCTTT. As protein: CASSLALSGGEAFF. Variable domain in full (rest from reference TRBV7-9 and TRBJ1-1): DTGVSQNPRHKITKRGQNVTFRCDPISEHNRLYWYRQTLGQGPEFLTYFQNEAQLEKSRLLSDRFSAERPKGSFSTLEIQRTEQGDSAMYLCASSLALSGGEAFFGQGTRLTVV.

Ten or more counts support this clonotype. This sequence joins TRBV7-9 and TRBJ2-5, with unresolved D. V lost 5 bases to trimming and J lost 5 bases, with 9 bases between them. The germline V gene has CDR1 SEHNR and CDR2 FQNEAQ (reference sequence). The CDR3 sequence is 12 residues long. In DNA form, the CDR3 reads TGTGCCAGCAGCCCTCGCGCCGAGACCCAGTACTTC. Translating gives CASSPRAETQYF. The variable domain in full, completed from reference TRBV7-9 and TRBJ2-5, reads DTGVSQNPRHKITKRGQNVTFRCDPISEHNRLYWYRQTLGQGPEFLTYFQNEAQLEKSRLLSDRFSAERPKGSFSTLEIQRTEQGDSAMYLCASSPRAETQYFGPGTRLLVL.

A remark on this clonotype: This sequence may be a read error, since a much larger clone differs from it by one base. The chain combines TRBV5-1 with TRBJ1-1; D not resolved. CDR1 SGHRS and CDR2 YFSETQ come from the germline V gene. The CDR3 consists of 13 residues. The CDR3 loop reads CASSFMGNTEALF. CDR3 DNA sequence: TGCGCCAGCAGTTTCATGGGGAACACTGAAGCTCTCTTT.

This clonotype was picked up a small number of times. This chain uses TRBV19 with TRBJ1-5, with a possible D match to TRBD1 (5 bases). Germline values: CDR1 LNHDA, CDR2 SQIVND (reference sequence). V dropped 9 bases and J dropped 3 bases, with 9 bases sitting between them. There are 12 residues in the CDR3. CDR3 loop: CASRVLNQPQHF. CDR3 nucleotides: TGTGCCAGCAGGGTCCTCAATCAGCCCCAGCATTTT.

This sequence joins TRBV7-9 and TRBJ2-3; D possibly corresponds to TRBD1 (6 bases). V was cut by 2 bases and J by 3 bases, with 9 bases left in between. The length of the CDR3 is 14 residues. Germline V gives CDR1 SEHNR, CDR2 FQNEAQ (reference sequence). This chain's CDR3 is CASSLHRVTDTQYF. CDR3 DNA: TGTGCCAGCAGCTTACACAGGGTGACAGATACGCAGTATTTT.

This clonotype was detected ten times or more. The gene calls are TRBV4-1 and TRBJ2-3; no clear D gene. The V and J ends lost 1 base and 3 bases respectively, with 8 bases between them. The CDR3 covers 14 residues. Germline V CDR1 and CDR2: MGHRA, YSYEKL. CDR3 region: CASSQASSTDTQYF. CDR3 in DNA: TGCGCCAGCAGCCAAGCCAGCAGTACAGATACGCAGTATTTT.

The chain links TRBV5-1 to TRBJ2-1, with 12 bases aligning to TRBD2. The CDR3 has 16 residues. Germline lookup yields CDR1 SGHRS and CDR2 YFSETQ. After removal of 0 bases from V and 8 bases from J, the junction contained 6 bases not matched to a gene. CDR3 sequence: CASSLALLAGGDEQFF. The CDR3 DNA reads as TGCGCCAGCAGCTTGGCCCTCCTAGCGGGAGGGGATGAGCAGTTCTTC.

This clonotype appeared many times. V gene TRBV5-6 combines with J gene TRBJ2-3; tentatively, D is TRBD2 (6 bases). This CDR3 is 15 amino acids long. V lost 2 bases and J 0 bases, leaving 10 bases between the germline ends. CDR1 and CDR2 (germline): SGHDT, YYEEEE. CDR3 coding DNA: TGTGCCAGCAGCTTTGGAGGGCCTAGCACAGATACGCAGTATTTT. Protein product: CASSFGGPSTDTQYF.

This clonotype was seen at least ten times. The chain is built from TRBV29-1 and TRBJ1-1, with D uncertain. The V end was cut by 7 bases, the J end by 1 base, with 16 bases between. The V gene's germline CDR1 is SQVTM and CDR2 ANQGSEA. The CDR3 has 14 amino acids. The CDR3 sequence: CSAPLADGNTEAFF. CDR3 DNA: TGCAGCGCCCCTCTAGCTGACGGGAACACTGAAGCTTTCTTT.

This clonotype was counted ten times or more. The rearrangement joins TRBV28 to TRBJ2-1, with 11 bases matching TRBD1. V lost 5 bases, J lost 8 bases, and 8 bases stayed unmatched. From germline, CDR1 is MDHEN and CDR2 SYDVKM. The CDR3 has 15 amino acids. CDR3 coding DNA: TGTGCCAGCAGTCTCCGGACAGGGGGCTGGGATGAGCAGTTCTTC. This gives the protein CASSLRTGGWDEQFF.

This clonotype appeared a single time. A far bigger clonotype differs at one base, so this is likely a read error. The chain joins TRBV9 to TRBJ2-3, with 11 nucleotides matching TRBD2. The CDR3 is 16 residues long. CDR1 SGDLS and CDR2 YYNGEE come from the germline V gene. The CDR3 region is CASSARLAGNTDTRYF. The CDR3 region has the DNA TGTGCCAGCAGCGCTCGACTAGCGGGAAACACAGATACGCGGTATTTT.